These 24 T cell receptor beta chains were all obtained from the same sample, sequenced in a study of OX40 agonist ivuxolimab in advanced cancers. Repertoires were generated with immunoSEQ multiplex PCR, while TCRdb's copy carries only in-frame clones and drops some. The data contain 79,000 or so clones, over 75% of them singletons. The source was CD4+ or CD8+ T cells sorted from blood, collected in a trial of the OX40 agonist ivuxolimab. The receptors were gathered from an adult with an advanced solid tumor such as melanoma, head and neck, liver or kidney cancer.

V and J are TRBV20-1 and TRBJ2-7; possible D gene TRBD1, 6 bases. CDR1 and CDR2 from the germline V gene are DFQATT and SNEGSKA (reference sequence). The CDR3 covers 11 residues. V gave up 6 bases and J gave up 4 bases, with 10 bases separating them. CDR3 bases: TGCAGTGCACCTACAGGGTACGAGCAGTACTTC. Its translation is CSAPTGYEQYF.

DNA of the CDR3: TGTGCCAGTAGTATAACCCGACTTGCAGCGAGCAATCAGCCCCAGCATTTT. Translation: CASSITRLAASNQPQHF. The gene calls are TRBV19 and TRBJ1-5; no firm D call. This CDR3 region has 17 residues. From germline, CDR1 is LNHDA and CDR2 SQIVND (reference sequence). Deletions cut 2 bases from V and 1 base from J, with 15 bases between. The whole variable domain, remainder taken from reference TRBV19 and TRBJ1-5, is DGGITQSPKYLFRKEGQNVTLSCEQNLNHDAMYWYRQDPGQGLRLIYYSQIVNDFQKGDIAEGYSVSREKKESFPLTVTSAQKNPTAFYLCASSITRLAASNQPQHFGDGTRLSIL.

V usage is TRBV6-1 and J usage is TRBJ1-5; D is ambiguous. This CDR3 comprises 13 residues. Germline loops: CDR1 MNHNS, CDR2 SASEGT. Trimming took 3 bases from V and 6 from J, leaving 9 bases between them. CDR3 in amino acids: CASSEVLFQPQHF. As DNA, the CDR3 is TGTGCCAGCAGTGAGGTGTTGTTTCAGCCCCAGCATTTT.

CDR3 in DNA: TGTGCCAGCAGCTTAAGTACAGGAGTAGGGGATACGCAGTATTTT. Translation: CASSLSTGVGDTQYF. This chain uses TRBV11-1 with TRBJ2-3; D is perhaps TRBD1 (5 bases). This CDR3 is built from 15 residues. Trimming took 2 bases from V and 6 from J, leaving 15 bases between them. Germline CDR1 SGHAT, CDR2 FQDESV (reference sequence).

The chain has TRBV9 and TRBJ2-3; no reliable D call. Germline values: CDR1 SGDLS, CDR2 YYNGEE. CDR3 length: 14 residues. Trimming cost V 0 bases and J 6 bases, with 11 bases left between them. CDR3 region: CASSVVSIGDTQYF. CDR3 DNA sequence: TGTGCCAGCAGCGTAGTCTCAATCGGTGATACGCAGTATTTT.

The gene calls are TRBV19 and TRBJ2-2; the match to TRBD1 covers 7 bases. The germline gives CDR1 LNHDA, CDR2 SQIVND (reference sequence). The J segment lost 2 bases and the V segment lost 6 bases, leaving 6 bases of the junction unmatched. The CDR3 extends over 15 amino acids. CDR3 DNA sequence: TGTGCCAGTAGGACCGGGACAGCTAACACCGGGGAGCTGTTTTTT. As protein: CASRTGTANTGELFF.

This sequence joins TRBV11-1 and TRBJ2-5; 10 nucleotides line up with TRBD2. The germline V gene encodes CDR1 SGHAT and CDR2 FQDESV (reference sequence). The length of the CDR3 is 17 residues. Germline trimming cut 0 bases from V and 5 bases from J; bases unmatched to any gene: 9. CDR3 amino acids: CASSLASGSGGPETQYF. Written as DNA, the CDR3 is TGTGCCAGCAGCTTAGCCAGTGGTAGCGGGGGGCCGGAGACCCAGTACTTC.

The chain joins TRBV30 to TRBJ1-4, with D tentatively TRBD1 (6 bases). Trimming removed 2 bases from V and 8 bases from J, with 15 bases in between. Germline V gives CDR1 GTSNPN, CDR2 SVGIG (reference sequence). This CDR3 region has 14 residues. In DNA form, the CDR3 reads TGTGCCTGGAGTAGAGGGGGTAATGGAGAAAAACTGTTTTTT. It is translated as CAWSRGGNGEKLFF.

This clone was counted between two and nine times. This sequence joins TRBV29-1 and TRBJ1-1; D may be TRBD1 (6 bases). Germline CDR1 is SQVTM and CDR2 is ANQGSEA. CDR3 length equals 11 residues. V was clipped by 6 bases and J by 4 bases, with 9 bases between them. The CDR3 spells CSVLQGTEAFF. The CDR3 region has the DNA TGCAGCGTACTACAGGGCACTGAAGCTTTCTTT.

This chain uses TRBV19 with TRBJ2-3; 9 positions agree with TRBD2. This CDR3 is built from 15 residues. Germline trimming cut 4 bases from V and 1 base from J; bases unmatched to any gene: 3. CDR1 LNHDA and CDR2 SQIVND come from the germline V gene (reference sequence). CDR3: CASSTQRGGTDTQYF. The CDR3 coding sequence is TGTGCCAGTAGTACCCAGCGGGGGGGCACAGATACGCAGTATTTT.

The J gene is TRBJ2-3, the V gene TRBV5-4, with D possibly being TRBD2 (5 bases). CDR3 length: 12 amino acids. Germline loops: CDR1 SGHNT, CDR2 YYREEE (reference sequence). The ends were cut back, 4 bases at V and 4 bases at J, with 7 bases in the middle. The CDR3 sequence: CASSMRADTQYF. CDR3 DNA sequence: TGTGCCAGCAGCATGAGGGCAGATACGCAGTATTTT.

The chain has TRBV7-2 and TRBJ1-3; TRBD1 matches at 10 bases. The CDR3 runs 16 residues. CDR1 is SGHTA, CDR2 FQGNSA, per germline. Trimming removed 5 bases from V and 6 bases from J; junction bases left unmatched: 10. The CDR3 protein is CASSAVPGQGINTIYF. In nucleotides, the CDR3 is TGTGCCAGCAGCGCAGTCCCGGGACAGGGGATAAACACCATATATTTT.

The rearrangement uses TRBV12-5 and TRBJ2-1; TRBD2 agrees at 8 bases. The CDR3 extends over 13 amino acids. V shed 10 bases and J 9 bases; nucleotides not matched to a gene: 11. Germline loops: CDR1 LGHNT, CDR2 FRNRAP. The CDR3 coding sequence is TGTGCTACAACTTCCGGGGGGGCCATTGAGCAGTTCTTC. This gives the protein CATTSGGAIEQFF.

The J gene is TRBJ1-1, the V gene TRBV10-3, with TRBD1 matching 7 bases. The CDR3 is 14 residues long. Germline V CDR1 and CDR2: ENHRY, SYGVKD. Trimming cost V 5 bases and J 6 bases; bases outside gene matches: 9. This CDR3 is CAISPHTGDPEAFF. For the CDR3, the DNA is TGTGCCATCAGTCCTCATACAGGGGACCCTGAAGCTTTCTTT.

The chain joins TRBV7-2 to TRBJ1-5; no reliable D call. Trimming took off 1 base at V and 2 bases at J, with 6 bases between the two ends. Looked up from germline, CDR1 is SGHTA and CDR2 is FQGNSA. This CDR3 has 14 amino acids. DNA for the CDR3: TGTGCCAGCAGCTTAGGGGCTGGCAATCAGCCCCAGCATTTT. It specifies CASSLGAGNQPQHF.

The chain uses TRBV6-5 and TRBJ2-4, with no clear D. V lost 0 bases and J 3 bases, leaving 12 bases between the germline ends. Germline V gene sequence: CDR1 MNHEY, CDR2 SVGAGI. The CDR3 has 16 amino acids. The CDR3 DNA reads TGTGCCAGCAGTTACTCGAGAGTAGCCGGCAAAAACATTCAGTACTTC. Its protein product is CASSYSRVAGKNIQYF.

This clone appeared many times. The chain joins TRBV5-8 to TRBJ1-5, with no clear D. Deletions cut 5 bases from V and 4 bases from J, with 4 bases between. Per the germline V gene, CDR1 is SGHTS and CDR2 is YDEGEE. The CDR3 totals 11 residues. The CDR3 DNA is TGTGCCAGCAGTCGGAATCAGCCCCAGCATTTT. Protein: CASSRNQPQHF.

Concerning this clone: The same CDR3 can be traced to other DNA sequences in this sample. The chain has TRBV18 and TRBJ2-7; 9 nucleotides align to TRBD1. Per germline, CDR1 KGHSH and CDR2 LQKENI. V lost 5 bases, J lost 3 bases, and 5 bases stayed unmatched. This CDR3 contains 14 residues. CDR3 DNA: TGTGCCAGCTCAACCAGACAGGGGGTCTACGAGCAGTACTTC. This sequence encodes CASSTRQGVYEQYF.

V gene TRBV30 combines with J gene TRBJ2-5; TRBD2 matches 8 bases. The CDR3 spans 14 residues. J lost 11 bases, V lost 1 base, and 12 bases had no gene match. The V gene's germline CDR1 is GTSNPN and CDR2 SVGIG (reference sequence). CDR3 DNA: TGTGCCTGGAGTGCCCGGGGGGGGCGACGGGAGCAGTACTTC. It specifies CAWSARGGRREQYF.

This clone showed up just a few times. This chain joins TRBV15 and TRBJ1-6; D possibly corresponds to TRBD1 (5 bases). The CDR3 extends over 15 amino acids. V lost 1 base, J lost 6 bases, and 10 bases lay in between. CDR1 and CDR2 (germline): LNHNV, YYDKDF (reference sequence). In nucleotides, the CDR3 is TGTGCCACCAGCAGAGCTGACAGCCGTAATTCACCCCTCCACTTT. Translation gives CATSRADSRNSPLHF. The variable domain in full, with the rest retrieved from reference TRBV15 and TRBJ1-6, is DAMVIQNPRYQVTQFGKPVTLSCSQTLNHNVMYWYQQKSSQAPKLLFHYYDKDFNNEADTPDNFQSRRPNTSFCFLDIRSPGLGDTAMYLCATSRADSRNSPLHFGNGTRLTVT.

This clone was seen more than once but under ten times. DNA of the CDR3: TGTGCCAGCAGCCGGAGTACTGGGGCCAACGTCCTGACTTTC. This encodes CASSRSTGANVLTF. The V and J genes are TRBV13 and TRBJ2-6, with unresolved D. The CDR3 contains 14 residues. Germline-derived CDR1 and CDR2 are PRHDT and FYEKMQ (reference sequence). V lost 5 bases and J lost 2, with 7 bases in between.

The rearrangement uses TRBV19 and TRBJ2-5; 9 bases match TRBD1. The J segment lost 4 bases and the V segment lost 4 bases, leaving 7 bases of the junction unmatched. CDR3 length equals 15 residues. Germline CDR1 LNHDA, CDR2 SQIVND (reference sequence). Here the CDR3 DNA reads TGTGCCAGTAGTACTCAGACAGGGGGGGGAGAGACCCAGTACTTC. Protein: CASSTQTGGGETQYF.

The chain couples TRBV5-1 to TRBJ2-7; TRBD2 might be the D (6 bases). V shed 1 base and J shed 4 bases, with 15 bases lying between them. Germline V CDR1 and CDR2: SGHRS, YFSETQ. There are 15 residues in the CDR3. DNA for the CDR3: TGCGCCAGCAGCTTGACTGGGGGGAATACTTACGAGCAGTACTTC. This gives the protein CASSLTGGNTYEQYF.

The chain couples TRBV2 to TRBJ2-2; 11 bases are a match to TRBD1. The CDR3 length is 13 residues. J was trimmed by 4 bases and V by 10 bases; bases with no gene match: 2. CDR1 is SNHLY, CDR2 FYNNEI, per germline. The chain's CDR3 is CATGTGGTGELFF. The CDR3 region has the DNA TGTGCCACCGGGACAGGGGGCACCGGGGAGCTGTTTTTT.